These 4 T cell receptor beta chains were all obtained from the same sample, sequenced in a study of shared clonotypes between healthy human individuals. Generated by immunoSEQ multiplex PCR, the TCRdb table keeps only in-frame clones and is missing some. This sample has some 1 million clones, with 65% to 75% found just once. Sequenced sample: memory CD4+ T cells sorted from blood. Subset defined: CD45RA-negative fraction. Source of these receptors: a man in his late teens or twenties in good health.

The chain couples TRBV9 to TRBJ1-2; D possibly corresponds to TRBD1 (5 bases). Per germline, CDR1 SGDLS and CDR2 YYNGEE. V was cut by 0 bases and J by 4 bases, with 10 bases left in between. This CDR3 has 14 residues. The CDR3 here is CASSVGIGAYGYTF. The CDR3 nucleotides are TGTGCCAGCAGCGTAGGGATAGGGGCCTATGGCTACACCTTC.

This clone showed up just a few times. This chain connects TRBV5-4 to TRBJ2-1; 16 bases line up with TRBD2. CDR1 SGHNT and CDR2 YYREEE come from the germline V gene (reference sequence). V shed 4 bases, J shed 8 bases, and the junction held 6 bases outside the gene matches. The CDR3 has 16 residues. The CDR3 protein is CASSPGLAGGPYEQFF. In DNA form, the CDR3 reads TGTGCCAGCAGCCCGGGACTAGCGGGAGGGCCATATGAGCAGTTCTTC.

In DNA, the CDR3 is TGTGCCAGCAGTGACTTTGGAGGGAAAACAAATTCACCCCTCCACTTT. The encoded protein is CASSDFGGKTNSPLHF. The chain carries TRBV2 and TRBJ1-6; D not certain. CDR1 is SNHLY, CDR2 FYNNEI, per germline. Trimming took 3 bases from V and 7 from J, leaving 16 bases between them. The CDR3 spans 16 residues.

This rearrangement joins TRBV9 to TRBJ2-5; 8 nucleotides match TRBD2. Germline V lookup: CDR1 SGDLS, CDR2 YYNGEE. J was trimmed by 2 bases and V by 0 bases; bases with no gene match: 12. This CDR3 has 18 amino acids. CDR3 DNA sequence: TGTGCCAGCAGCGTAGGCCTCCTCGGGGCGGGAGGACAAGAGACCCAGTACTTC. This encodes CASSVGLLGAGGQETQYF.